Below are 8 T cell receptor beta chains sequenced from a single sample in a study of shared clonotypes between healthy human individuals. Data came from immunoSEQ multiplex PCR; TCRdb stores just in-frame clones and leaves some out. This sample has about 2.3 million clones; under 95% occur once, and the top ten carry around 0.38%. Sequencing used naive CD4+ T cells from PBMCs. Stated subset: CD45RA+ positively selected. All receptors come from a man between 18 and 35 years old in good health. Some clones in this sample may be carry-over from other donors' samples.

The chain has TRBV5-1 and TRBJ1-4; D not certain. V lost 4 bases, J lost 3 bases, and 10 bases lay in between. CDR1 is SGHRS, CDR2 YFSETQ, per germline. The CDR3 covers 14 residues. The CDR3 loop reads CASSPIAPNEKLFF. Written as DNA, the CDR3 is TGCGCCAGCAGCCCCATCGCTCCTAATGAAAAACTGTTTTTT. Supplemented by reference TRBV5-1 and TRBJ1-4, the full variable domain reads KAGVTQTPRYLIKTRGQQVTLSCSPISGHRSVSWYQQTPGQGLQFLFEYFSETQRNKGNFPGRFSGRQFSNSRSEMNVSTLELGDSALYLCASSPIAPNEKLFFGSGTQLSVL.

The rearrangement links TRBV25-1 to TRBJ1-1; D is unclear. The CDR3 runs 15 residues. V dropped 3 bases and J dropped 7 bases, with 18 bases sitting between them. The germline V gene has CDR1 MGHDK and CDR2 SYGVNS. CDR3: CASSDVRSRSLEAFF. CDR3 sequence (DNA): TGTGCCAGCAGTGACGTCAGGTCAAGGAGTCTTGAAGCTTTCTTT.

The chain has TRBV7-2 and TRBJ2-7; maybe TRBD1 (6 bases). CDR1 is SGHTA, CDR2 FQGNSA, per germline. The length of the CDR3 is 14 residues. V lost 6 bases to trimming and J lost 4 bases, with 16 bases between them. The CDR3 nucleotides are TGTGCCAGCAGGCTCACAGGGTTTCTTTACGAGCAGTACTTC. Protein: CASRLTGFLYEQYF.

The chain recombines TRBV7-2 with TRBJ1-5, with a possible D match to TRBD1 (5 bases). The CDR3 runs to 16 residues. Germline CDR1 reads SGHTA; CDR2 reads FQGNSA. V gave up 2 bases and J gave up 2 bases, with 13 bases separating them. The CDR3 region is CASSLSGGLGNQPQHF. In DNA form, the CDR3 reads TGTGCCAGCAGCTTATCCGGGGGATTGGGCAATCAGCCCCAGCATTTT.

The chain uses TRBV6-1 and TRBJ2-7; 7 bases agree with TRBD1. The germline V gene has CDR1 MNHNS and CDR2 SASEGT. The CDR3 runs to 13 residues. J was trimmed by 4 bases and V by 4 bases; bases with no gene match: 4. The CDR3, as DNA: TGTGCCAGCAGTGGATTGACAGGGTACGAGCAGTACTTC. This encodes CASSGLTGYEQYF.

This chain's CDR3 is CASSPDRGRGSGANVLTF. CDR3 sequence (DNA): TGTGCCAGCTCACCCGACAGGGGGCGAGGCTCTGGGGCCAACGTCCTGACTTTC. This rearrangement joins TRBV18 to TRBJ2-6; 10 bases are shared with TRBD1. This CDR3 is 18 amino acids long. Trimming cost V 3 bases and J 0 bases; bases outside gene matches: 5. Germline lookup yields CDR1 KGHSH and CDR2 LQKENI.

The V and J genes are TRBV11-2 and TRBJ2-1; D not resolved. The CDR3 sequence is 16 residues long. Germline V gene lookup returns CDR1 SGHAT and CDR2 FQNNGV. Trimming took off 5 bases at V and 3 bases at J, with 17 bases between the two ends. In nucleotides, the CDR3 is TGTGCCAGCAGCCTCCCCCCGGGCGGAAACTACAATGAGCAGTTCTTC. It codes for CASSLPPGGNYNEQFF.

The chain joins TRBV2 to TRBJ2-5, with a possible D match to TRBD2 (5 bases). V was shortened by 7 bases and J by 5 bases, with 14 bases between the two germline ends. Germline V gene sequence: CDR1 SNHLY, CDR2 FYNNEI. This CDR3 region has 13 residues. CDR3 sequence: CASTNGIEETQYF. CDR3 bases: TGTGCCAGCACCAACGGGATAGAGGAGACCCAGTACTTC.